Given below is one T cell receptor beta chain in context. Its antigen is unidentified. 13 Jbeta primers and 60 Vbeta primers were used for the PCR. Clones were read by immunoSEQ multiplex PCR, and TCRdb kept only the in-frame ones, dropping some. The sample lists tens of thousands of clones; about 78% were seen once. This sample was taken from a study of cytomegalovirus exposure and HLA in healthy donors. Study-wide points: There were some V segments, including TRBV6-2 and TRBV6-3, excluded as indistinguishable.

Looked up from germline, CDR1 is SGHDT and CDR2 is YYEEEE. The CDR3 length is 15 residues. V dropped 4 bases and J dropped 7 bases, with 15 bases sitting between them. Sample: PBMCs. The chain has TRBV5-6 and TRBJ1-6, with D possibly TRBD1 on 5 matching bases. The source is a man between 18 and 29 years old in good health and CMV-seronegative. CDR3: CASSVGGGLNSPLHF. DNA for the CDR3: TGTGCCAGCAGCGTCGGGGGGGGGTTAAATTCACCCCTCCACTTT.